Following are 24 T cell receptor beta chains from one sample sequenced in a study of T cell responses to AZD1222 COVID-19 vaccine (dated by TCRdb to the early 2020s). Read against the paper, the sample's time point label means: baseline before first vaccination. Preparation of the library involved the immunoSEQ multiplex PCR assay. The immuneACCESS repertoire file appears here via TCRdb, limited to in-frame rearrangements. These files lack a portion of the clones; in checked studies, under half of the deficit traces to unresolved V genes, and the cause of the others is not known. This sample has about 120,000 clones in its table, and more than 85% of those were observed once. The top ten hold around 2.8% of the sample. Source: peripheral blood, taken on day 0 of AZD1222 vaccination. All receptors come from an adult in good health.

This sequence joins TRBV2 and TRBJ1-1, with TRBD1 matching 8 bases. Germline V gene sequence: CDR1 SNHLY, CDR2 FYNNEI. V was pared by 4 bases and J by 3 bases, with 7 bases of the junction left unmatched. This CDR3 has 15 amino acids. Here the CDR3 reads CASSAPDREDTEAFF. The CDR3 DNA reads TGTGCCAGCAGTGCACCGGACAGGGAGGACACTGAAGCTTTCTTT.

V gene TRBV7-6 combines with J gene TRBJ2-7; 7 nucleotides align to TRBD1. This CDR3 contains 16 residues. J was trimmed by 5 bases and V by 5 bases; bases with no gene match: 15. Germline V lookup: CDR1 SGHVS, CDR2 FNYEAQ. The CDR3 region is CASSRLYDRVNHEQYF. Here the CDR3 DNA reads TGTGCCAGCAGCCGCTTATACGACAGGGTAAATCACGAGCAGTACTTC.

The chain combines TRBV4-2 with TRBJ1-1; a weak D match, TRBD1 (6 bases). CDR3 length: 13 amino acids. Germline CDR1 reads LGHNA; CDR2 reads YNFKEQ. Trimming cost V 5 bases and J 5 bases, with 12 bases left between them. The CDR3 DNA follows: TGTGCCAGCAGCACCAGTCAGGGGACTGAAGCTTTCTTT. It encodes CASSTSQGTEAFF.

The chain links TRBV5-5 to TRBJ1-1; the D gene is possibly TRBD1 (5 bases). V lost 2 bases, J lost 4 bases, and 9 bases lay in between. The CDR3 covers 13 residues. CDR1 is SGHKS, CDR2 YYEKEE, per germline (reference sequence). CDR3 loop: CASSFGASTEAFF. The CDR3 DNA sequence: TGTGCCAGCAGCTTTGGGGCATCCACTGAAGCTTTCTTT.

The chain recombines TRBV5-1 with TRBJ2-3; TRBD2 is a possible D gene (6 bases). CDR3 length: 14 amino acids. Germline lookup yields CDR1 SGHRS and CDR2 YFSETQ. Trimming stripped 8 bases from V and 0 bases from J, with 13 bases between. CDR3 sequence reads: CASKTGTSTDTQYF. The CDR3 DNA follows: TGCGCCAGTAAAACGGGGACTAGCACAGATACGCAGTATTTT.

V and J are TRBV2 and TRBJ2-7; D not certain. CDR3 length: 13 amino acids. Germline-derived CDR1 and CDR2 are SNHLY and FYNNEI. The ends were cut back, 6 bases at V and 3 bases at J, with 12 bases in the middle. CDR3 DNA sequence: TGTGCCAGCAGCTACTCAGAAGGCTACGAGCAGTACTTC. Translated: CASSYSEGYEQYF. Supplemented by reference TRBV2 and TRBJ2-7, the full variable domain reads EPEVTQTPSHQVTQMGQEVILRCVPISNHLYFYWYRQILGQKVEFLVSFYNNEISEKSEIFDDQFSVERPDGSNFTLKIRSTKLEDSAMYFCASSYSEGYEQYFGPGTRLTVT.

The chain has TRBV4-3 and TRBJ1-5; TRBD1 aligns across 8 bases. The CDR3 has 14 residues. The germline V gene encodes CDR1 LGHNA and CDR2 YSLEER. V was clipped by 3 bases and J by 4 bases; unmatched bases: 2. CDR3 protein: CASSHGTGNQPQHF. CDR3 coding DNA: TGCGCCAGCAGCCACGGGACAGGAAATCAGCCCCAGCATTTT.

The chain employs TRBV3-1 (or the pseudogene TRBV3-2) and TRBJ2-3; D perhaps matches TRBD1 (6 bases). The CDR3 covers 15 residues. Trimming pared 2 bases from V and 8 bases from J, leaving 17 bases between. The germline V gene encodes CDR1 LGHDT and CDR2 YNNKEL (reference sequence). The CDR3 loop is CASSQLNRASVTQYF. For the CDR3, the DNA is TGTGCCAGCAGCCAACTCAACAGGGCCAGCGTTACGCAGTATTTT.

About this clone: At one of its ends the junction is not consistent with the germline gene, which may arise from a read error. The chain carries TRBV11-1 and TRBJ2-4, with D hard to call. CDR3 length equals 13 residues. CDR1 and CDR2 (germline): SGHAT, FQDESV (reference sequence). The CDR3 protein is CASSSEPQRPQHF. The CDR3 DNA is TGTGCCAGCAGCTCCGAGCCCCAGCGCCCCCAGCACTTC. The entire variable domain, with the rest obtained from reference TRBV11-1 and TRBJ2-4, is as follows: EAEVAQSPRYKITEKSQAVAFWCDPISGHATLYWYRQILGQGPELLVQFQDESVVDDSQLPKDRFSAERLKGVDSTLKIQPAELGDSAMYLCASSSEPQRPQHFGAGTRLSVL.

This clone was observed once. The chain couples TRBV30 to TRBJ2-5, with D perhaps matching TRBD2 (5 bases). This CDR3 comprises 13 residues. Germline V gene lookup returns CDR1 GTSNPN and CDR2 SVGIG (reference sequence). The V end was cut by 5 bases, the J end by 5 bases, with 15 bases between. The CDR3 coding sequence is TGTGCCTGGCAGATACGGGGAATGGAGACCCAGTACTTC. Residues: CAWQIRGMETQYF.

The rearrangement uses TRBV6-4 and TRBJ2-3, with 8 bases aligning to TRBD2. This CDR3 is built from 18 residues. Trimming took 6 bases from V and 4 from J; bases not matched to a gene: 18. Germline loops: CDR1 MRHNA, CDR2 SNTAGT. CDR3 amino acids: CASSATHPGAGVSDTQYF. The CDR3 region has the DNA TGTGCCAGCAGCGCCACCCATCCTGGAGCGGGAGTATCAGATACGCAGTATTTT.

This sequence joins TRBV5-6 and TRBJ2-1; weak D call: TRBD1 (5 bases). V was cut by 0 bases and J by 3 bases, with 10 bases left in between. The CDR3 is 15 residues long. CDR1 is SGHDT and CDR2 is YYEEEE in the germline V gene. CDR3 in DNA: TGTGCCAGCAGCTTGGCCCAGGGATTCTACAATGAGCAGTTCTTC. It codes for CASSLAQGFYNEQFF.

J is TRBJ1-5 and V is TRBV10-3, with 9 bases fitting TRBD1. The CDR3 is made up of 15 amino acids. The J segment lost 3 bases and the V segment lost 4 bases, leaving 4 bases of the junction unmatched. Germline CDR1 reads ENHRY; CDR2 reads SYGVKD. The CDR3 region is CAISGRDRANQPQHF. The CDR3 DNA reads as TGTGCCATCAGTGGGAGGGACAGGGCCAATCAGCCCCAGCATTTT.

The chain employs TRBV10-3 and TRBJ2-7, with D perhaps matching TRBD1 (6 bases). Germline lookup yields CDR1 ENHRY and CDR2 SYGVKD. V was shortened by 2 bases and J by 3 bases, with 8 bases between the two germline ends. The CDR3 totals 13 residues. The chain's CDR3 is CAISEVQGYEQYF. CDR3 sequence (DNA): TGTGCCATCAGTGAGGTACAGGGCTACGAGCAGTACTTC.

The chain carries TRBV5-6 and TRBJ2-1, with D maybe TRBD2 (5 bases). The V gene's germline CDR1 is SGHDT and CDR2 YYEEEE. The germline V and J ends were trimmed by 4 bases and 5 bases, with 16 bases remaining between them. This CDR3 spans 15 amino acids. CDR3 bases: TGTGCCAGCAGCCCCGCTAGCCAAGAAGACAATGAGCAGTTCTTC. Protein product: CASSPASQEDNEQFF.

The chain is built from TRBV12-3 or TRBV12-4 and TRBJ1-6, with TRBD1 as a possible D gene (5 bases). This CDR3 has 13 residues. V was cut by 3 bases and J by 14 bases, with 14 bases left in between. In DNA, the CDR3 is TGTGCCAGCAGTTTCCAGAGGGGCCGATCCCTCCACTTT. This sequence encodes CASSFQRGRSLHF.

The chain uses TRBV5-4 and TRBJ2-5; tentatively, D is TRBD2 (5 bases). Germline values: CDR1 SGHNT, CDR2 YYREEE (reference sequence). The CDR3 consists of 15 residues. Trimming left V 4 bases short and J 5 bases short, with 18 bases between. The CDR3 region is CASSPPGGRGETQYF. CDR3 coding DNA: TGTGCCAGCAGCCCACCGGGCGGGCGAGGGGAGACCCAGTACTTC.

V is TRBV2 and J is TRBJ2-5, with D uncertain. The CDR3 extends over 13 amino acids. Trimming stripped 4 bases from V and 2 bases from J, with 8 bases between. Germline V gene lookup returns CDR1 SNHLY and CDR2 FYNNEI. CDR3 sequence: CASSGIGQETQYF. CDR3 nucleotides: TGTGCCAGCAGTGGAATAGGTCAAGAGACCCAGTACTTC.

This clone appeared a single time. This chain joins TRBV7-6 and TRBJ1-4; 8 nucleotides match TRBD1. J was trimmed by 3 bases and V by 1 base; bases with no gene match: 7. The CDR3 is made up of 17 amino acids. Germline V gene data show CDR1 as SGHVS and CDR2 as FNYEAQ. CDR3 nucleotide sequence: TGTGCCAGCAGCTTAGTAGCAGGGGGCTCGGCTAATGAAAAACTGTTTTTT. Translation gives CASSLVAGGSANEKLFF.

This chain connects TRBV5-6 to TRBJ2-1; D not certain. V lost 1 base and J 0 bases, leaving 8 bases between the germline ends. This CDR3 region has 15 residues. Germline V gives CDR1 SGHDT, CDR2 YYEEEE. CDR3 DNA: TGTGCCAGCAGCTTGAGTACGCGCTCCTACAATGAGCAGTTCTTC. Protein product: CASSLSTRSYNEQFF.

This sequence joins TRBV7-9 and TRBJ2-3; possible D gene TRBD1, 5 bases. The CDR3 has 14 amino acids. V was cut by 7 bases and J by 1 base, with 12 bases left in between. Germline V gene lookup returns CDR1 SEHNR and CDR2 FQNEAQ (reference sequence). The CDR3 protein is CASKGDRGTDTQYF. The CDR3 DNA sequence: TGTGCCAGCAAGGGCGACAGAGGCACAGATACGCAGTATTTT.

The CDR3: CASSLQGWETQYF. As DNA, the CDR3 is TGTGCCAGCAGCTTACAGGGATGGGAGACCCAGTACTTC. This rearrangement joins TRBV5-4 to TRBJ2-5; tentatively, D is TRBD1 (6 bases). V was trimmed by 2 bases and J by 5 bases, leaving 10 bases between them. Per germline, CDR1 SGHNT and CDR2 YYREEE (reference sequence). This CDR3 spans 13 amino acids. The variable domain in full, with the rest retrieved from reference TRBV5-4 and TRBJ2-5, is ETGVTQSPTHLIKTRGQQVTLRCSSQSGHNTVSWYQQALGQGPQFIFQYYREEENGRGNFPPRFSGLQFPNYSSELNVNALELDDSALYLCASSLQGWETQYFGPGTRLLVL.

This clone was recorded once. This rearrangement joins TRBV19 to TRBJ2-1; D gene ambiguous. Looked up from germline, CDR1 is LNHDA and CDR2 is SQIVND (reference sequence). Trimming removed 2 bases at V and 8 bases at J, with 4 bases between. The CDR3 has 11 residues. The CDR3 loop is CASSIWDEQFF. The CDR3 bases are TGTGCCAGTAGTATATGGGATGAGCAGTTCTTC.

The gene calls are TRBV15 and TRBJ1-5; no definite D call. CDR3 size: 13 residues. Germline values: CDR1 LNHNV, CDR2 YYDKDF (reference sequence). V was pared by 0 bases and J by 13 bases, with 13 bases between. The CDR3 DNA reads TGTGCCACCAGCAGAGATACTGAGAGCCTTCAGCATTTT. This sequence encodes CATSRDTESLQHF.